This TCR beta chain originates from a study of blood T cells in healthy people across ages. General study results and limits: Naive T cell percentage showed a strong correlation with the diversity of TCR beta.

Together with a sample-barcoded 5' primer, a J-beta primer mix was included in a second PCR lasting about 7 to 11 cycles. TCRdb processed the 5' RACE reads anew with MiXCR; each CDR3 protein has one entry. The data hold 550,000 to 700,000 distinct CDR3 sequences, with approximately 25% observed a single time. V gave up 2 bases and J gave up 4 bases, with 8 bases separating them. Germline lookup yields CDR1 MNHEY and CDR2 SVGAGI. There are 14 residues in the CDR3. As concerns this clonotype: Its target is not known.

The sample consisted of blood. The chain uses TRBV6-5 and TRBJ1-4; D is ambiguous. The receptor comes from a woman aged 70-85 years in good health. CDR3 sequence: CASSYGRLNEKLFF. CDR3 DNA: TGTGCCAGCAGTTACGGCAGGCTTAATGAAAAACTGTTTTTT.